The T cell receptor beta chain described here comes from a study of blood T cell repertoires in COVID-19. In the study overall: T cells, B-cell-depleted T cells, or PBMCs supplied cDNA or gDNA.

As handled by the study authors: For nucleated cells, counts were estimated from reference gene primer amplification. Here immunoSEQ multiplex PCR was the method, and the copy in TCRdb shows in-frame clones only, minus some. The DNA was the basis for D and trimming; V, J and clone size are from that table. The table has around 100,000 clones, around four fifths seen once; the top ten hold 9.5% to 13%. The CDR3 length is 14 residues. Germline loops: CDR1 SGHNT, CDR2 YYREEE (reference sequence). The junction had 8 bases not matched to a gene; V was cut back by 4 bases and J by 5 bases. Sequenced sample: peripheral blood. The rearrangement uses TRBV5-4 and TRBJ2-7, with 8 bases matching TRBD1. The clonotype comes from a woman in her 70s with acute or convalescent COVID-19. The CDR3 here is CASSRPGQVDEQYF. CDR3 nucleotides: TGTGCCAGCAGCCGCCCGGGACAGGTCGACGAGCAGTACTTC.